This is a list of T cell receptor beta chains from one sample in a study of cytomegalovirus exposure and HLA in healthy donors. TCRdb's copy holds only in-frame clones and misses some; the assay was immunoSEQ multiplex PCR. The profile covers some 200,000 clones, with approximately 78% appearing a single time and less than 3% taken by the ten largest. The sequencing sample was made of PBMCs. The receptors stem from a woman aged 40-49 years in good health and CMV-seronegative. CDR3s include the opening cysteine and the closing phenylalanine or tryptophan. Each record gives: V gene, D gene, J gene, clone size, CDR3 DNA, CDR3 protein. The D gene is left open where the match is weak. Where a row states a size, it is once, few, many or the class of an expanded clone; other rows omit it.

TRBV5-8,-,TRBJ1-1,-,TGTGCCAGCAGCTGGGGCCACACTGAAGCTTTCTTT,CASSWGHTEAFF
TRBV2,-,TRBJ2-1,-,TGTGCCAGCAGTTTAGGGAGAACGTGGGATGAGCAGTTCTTC,CASSLGRTWDEQFF
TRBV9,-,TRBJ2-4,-,TGTGCCAGCAGCGTAGGATTAGGGGGTGGCATTCAGTACTTC,CASSVGLGGGIQYF
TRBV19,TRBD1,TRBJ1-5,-,TGTGCCAGTAGTGGCTCGGGACAGGGAGGACAGCCCCAGCATTTT,CASSGSGQGGQPQHF
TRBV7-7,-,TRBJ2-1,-,TGTGCCAGCAGCCTGGGACTGAGCTCCTACAATGAGCAGTTCTTC,CASSLGLSSYNEQFF
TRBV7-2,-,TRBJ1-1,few,TGTGCCAGCAGCTTAAACCAGGGTTACACTGAAGCTTTCTTT,CASSLNQGYTEAFF
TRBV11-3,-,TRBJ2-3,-,TGTGCCAGCAGCCAGAACGGGGATACGCAGTATTTT,CASSQNGDTQYF
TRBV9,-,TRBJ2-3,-,TGTGCCAGCAGCGTAGTGGGGCAAACAGATACGCAGTATTTT,CASSVVGQTDTQYF
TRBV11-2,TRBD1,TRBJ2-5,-,TGTGCCAGCAGCCCGACTCGACAGGGCCAAGAGACCCAGTACTTC,CASSPTRQGQETQYF
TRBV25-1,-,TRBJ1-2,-,TGTGCCAGCCAAGGGCAGGGAAGAGCGTACTATGGCTACACCTTC,CASQGQGRAYYGYTF
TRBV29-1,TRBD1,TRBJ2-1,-,TGCAGCGTTACCGGGACAGGGAAGACCTACAATGAGCAGTTCTTC,CSVTGTGKTYNEQFF
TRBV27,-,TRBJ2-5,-,TGTGCCAGCAGTCCCGACATACAAGAGACCCAGTACTTC,CASSPDIQETQYF
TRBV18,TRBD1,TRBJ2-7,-,TGTGCCAGCTCACCACTGGACAGGGGAGGCGAGCAGTACTTC,CASSPLDRGGEQYF
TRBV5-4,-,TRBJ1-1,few,TGTGCCAGCAGCTTGGAACAGGGCTTTGTCACTGAAGCTTTCTTT,CASSLEQGFVTEAFF
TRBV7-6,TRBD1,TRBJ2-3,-,TGTGCCAGCAGCTCTCTCCGGGGGGACAGGGCTTTCACAGATACGCAGTATTTT,CASSSLRGDRAFTDTQYF
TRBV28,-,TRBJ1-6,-,TGTGCCAGCAGTCTCCCCAGACTGAGCTCCTATAATTCACCCCTCCACTTT,CASSLPRLSSYNSPLHF
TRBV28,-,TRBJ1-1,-,TGTGCCAGCAGTTTAAGTTCAGGGCGAATAGCTTTCTTT,CASSLSSGRIAFF
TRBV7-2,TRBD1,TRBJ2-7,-,TGTGCCAGCAGATTCCCGGGACAGGGGGCATACGAGCAGTACTTC,CASRFPGQGAYEQYF
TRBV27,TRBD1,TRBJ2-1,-,TGTGCCAGCAGTCCCCACGGACAGGGGGGGCACAATGAGCAGTTCTTC,CASSPHGQGGHNEQFF
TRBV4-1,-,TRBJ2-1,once,TGCGCCAGCAGCCAGGTAGCGGAGTACAATGAGCAGTTCTTC,CASSQVAEYNEQFF
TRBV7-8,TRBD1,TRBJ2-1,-,TGTGCCAGCAGCCCGAGGGACAGCCTCAATGAGCAGTTCTTC,CASSPRDSLNEQFF
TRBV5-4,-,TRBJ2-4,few,TGTGCCAGCAGCTTGGGGGGCGGAATTCAGTACTTC,CASSLGGGIQYF
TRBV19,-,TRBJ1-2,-,TGTGCCAGTAGTATTATTGCTAACTATGGCTACACCTTC,CASSIIANYGYTF
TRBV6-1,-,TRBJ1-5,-,TGTGCCAGCAGTGAAAATGGGGCCCTCGGCAATCAGCCCCAGCATTTT,CASSENGALGNQPQHF
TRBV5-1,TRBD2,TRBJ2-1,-,TGCGCCAGCAGCCAGACTAGCGGGAGTTTAAATGAGCAGTTCTTC,CASSQTSGSLNEQFF
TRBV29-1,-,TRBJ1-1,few,TGCAGCGTCCCCACGGCTGAGGTGAACACTGAAGCTTTCTTT,CSVPTAEVNTEAFF
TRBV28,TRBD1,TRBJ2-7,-,TGTGCCAGCAGTACCCAGGGACAGATCTACGAGCAGTACTTC,CASSTQGQIYEQYF
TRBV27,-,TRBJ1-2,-,TGTGCCAGCAGTTCCGACAGGTTTGGCTATGGCTACACCTTC,CASSSDRFGYGYTF
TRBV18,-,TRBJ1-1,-,TGTGCCAGCTCACCAGCACAGAGGAACACTGAAGCTTTCTTT,CASSPAQRNTEAFF
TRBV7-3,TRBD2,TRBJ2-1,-,TGTGCCAGCAGCTTAACTGGGTCGCGGAGCGGGAGAGGCTCCTACAATGAGCAGTTCTTC,CASSLTGSRSGRGSYNEQFF
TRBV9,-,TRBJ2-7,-,TGTGCCAGCAGCGCCAACTTCTATTCCTACGAGCAGTACTTC,CASSANFYSYEQYF
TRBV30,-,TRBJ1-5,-,TGTGCCTGGAGTGAACAGCCAAATCAGCCCCAGCATTTT,CAWSEQPNQPQHF
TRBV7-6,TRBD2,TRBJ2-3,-,TGTGCCAGCAGCTTAATGTTAGTAGCGGGAGGGCCTGGAGATACGCAGTATTTT,CASSLMLVAGGPGDTQYF
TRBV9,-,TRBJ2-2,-,TGTGCCAGCAGCGTAGCAAGCAGCCTTAGGGGCACCGGGGAGCTGTTTTTT,CASSVASSLRGTGELFF
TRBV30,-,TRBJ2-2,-,TGTGCCTGGAGTGTACTGTCTACCGGGGAGCTGTTTTTT,CAWSVLSTGELFF
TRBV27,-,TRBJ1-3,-,TGTGCCAGCAGTTTATATGGGGCCAGGGGCTCTGGAAACACCATATATTTT,CASSLYGARGSGNTIYF
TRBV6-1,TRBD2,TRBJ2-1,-,TGTGCCAGCAGCACAACCGGGACTAGACCCCGTGAGCAGTTCTTC,CASSTTGTRPREQFF
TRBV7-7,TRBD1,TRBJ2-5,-,TGTGCCAGCAGCTCGGACAGGGGCCGTCAAGAGACCCAGTACTTC,CASSSDRGRQETQYF
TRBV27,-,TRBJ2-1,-,TGTGCCAGCAGTGGCGGTCAGGGCTCCTACAATGAGCAGTTCTTC,CASSGGQGSYNEQFF
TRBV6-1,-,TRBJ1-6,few,TGTGCCAGCAGTGGAGGACAGCTCTATAATTCACCCCTCCACTTT,CASSGGQLYNSPLHF
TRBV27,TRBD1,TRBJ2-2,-,TGTGCCAGCAGTCCTCCGGGACAGGGAATCACCGGGGAGCTGTTTTTT,CASSPPGQGITGELFF
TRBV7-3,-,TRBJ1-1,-,TGTGCCAGCAGCCCAGGGGATTCTGAAGCTTTCTTT,CASSPGDSEAFF
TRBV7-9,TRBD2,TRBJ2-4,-,TGTGCCAGCAGCCTCTTAGGGGGGACTAGCGAGGCCAAAAACATTCAGTACTTC,CASSLLGGTSEAKNIQYF
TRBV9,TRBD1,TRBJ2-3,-,TGTGCCAGCAGCCCCGCCTGGGGACAGACAGATACGCAGTATTTT,CASSPAWGQTDTQYF
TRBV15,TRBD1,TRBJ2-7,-,TGTGCCACCAGCAGAGACAGGGACAGCGCCTACGAGCAGTACTTC,CATSRDRDSAYEQYF
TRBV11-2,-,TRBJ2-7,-,TGTGCCAGCCGGAGTTCCTACGAGCAGTACTTC,CASRSSYEQYF
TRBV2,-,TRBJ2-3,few,TGTGCCAGCAGTCAGACGGGAGAGGGGGGGTGGAGCACGCAGTATTTT,CASSQTGEGGWSTQYF
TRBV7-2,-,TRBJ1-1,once,TGTGCCAGCAGCTTAGAATGGAGCACTGAAGCTTTCTTT,CASSLEWSTEAFF
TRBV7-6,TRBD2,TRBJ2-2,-,TGTGCCAGCAGTCCGGGACTAGCGGGGGGGAACACCGGGGAGCTGTTTTTT,CASSPGLAGGNTGELFF
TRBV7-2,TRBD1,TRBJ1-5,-,TGTGCCAGCAGCCCGACGGGGACAGGGGGGAATCAGCCCCAGCATTTT,CASSPTGTGGNQPQHF
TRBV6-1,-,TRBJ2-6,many,TGTGCCAGTTACAGCTACTCTGGGGCCAACGTCCTGACTTTC,CASYSYSGANVLTF
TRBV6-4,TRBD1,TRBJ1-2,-,TGTGCCAGCAGTGCCGACAGGGGGAGCTGGGCCTACACCTTC,CASSADRGSWAYTF
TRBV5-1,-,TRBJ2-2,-,TGCGCCAGCAGCTTGGGGCCGGGCACCGGGGAGCTGTTTTTT,CASSLGPGTGELFF
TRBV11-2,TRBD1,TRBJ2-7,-,TGTGCCAGCAGCTCGCTAAAACACGGGACAGGGGGCTACGAGCAGTACTTC,CASSSLKHGTGGYEQYF
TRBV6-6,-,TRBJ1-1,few,TGTGCCAGCAGTTACTCTGGCAGGAACACTGAAGCTTTCTTT,CASSYSGRNTEAFF
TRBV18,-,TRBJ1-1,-,TGTGCCAGCTCACCACGGGAGGGGAGCATGAACACTGAAGCTTTCTTT,CASSPREGSMNTEAFF
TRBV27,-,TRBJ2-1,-,TGTGCCAGCAGCCCGACAGAAAACAATGAGCAGTTCTTC,CASSPTENNEQFF
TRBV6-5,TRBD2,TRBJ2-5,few,TGTGCCAGCAGTTTACGGGAGGGCCATAAAGAGACCCAGTACTTC,CASSLREGHKETQYF
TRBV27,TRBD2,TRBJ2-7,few,TGTGCCAGCAGTTTAACCGGGAGGGCCTACGAGCAGTACTTC,CASSLTGRAYEQYF